The sequence of this TCR beta chain was determined in a study of a mutant IDH1 vaccine in newly diagnosed glioma. Study-level information: Treated patients comprised about 62% males and 37.5% females, mean age approximately 37 years. Study conclusions and caveats: The authors found pseudoprogression apparently unrelated to changes in top peripheral T cell clonotypes.

Remarks on this clone: Its specificity is not known.

Germline trimming cut 8 bases from V and 5 bases from J; bases unmatched to any gene: 5. The CDR3 runs to 12 residues. Germline loops: CDR1 WSHSY, CDR2 SAAADI. Method: immunoSEQ multiplex PCR; TCRdb's copy keeps in-frame clones and lacks some. Of over 80,000 clones listed, approximately 78% are singletons. Sample time point: week 47, end of study. What each vaccine dose contained was 300 ug of mutant IDH1 20-mer peptide, accompanied by topical imiquimod. The rearrangement links TRBV10-2 to TRBJ2-7; 8 nucleotides line up with TRBD1. The sequence was collected from a man in his forties or fifties with glioma. This material consisted of PBMCs, taken from a glioma patient whose treatment included an IDH1 peptide vaccine. In DNA, the CDR3 is TGCGCCAGCCTCGGACAGGGCGACGAGCAGTACTTC. It translates to CASLGQGDEQYF.